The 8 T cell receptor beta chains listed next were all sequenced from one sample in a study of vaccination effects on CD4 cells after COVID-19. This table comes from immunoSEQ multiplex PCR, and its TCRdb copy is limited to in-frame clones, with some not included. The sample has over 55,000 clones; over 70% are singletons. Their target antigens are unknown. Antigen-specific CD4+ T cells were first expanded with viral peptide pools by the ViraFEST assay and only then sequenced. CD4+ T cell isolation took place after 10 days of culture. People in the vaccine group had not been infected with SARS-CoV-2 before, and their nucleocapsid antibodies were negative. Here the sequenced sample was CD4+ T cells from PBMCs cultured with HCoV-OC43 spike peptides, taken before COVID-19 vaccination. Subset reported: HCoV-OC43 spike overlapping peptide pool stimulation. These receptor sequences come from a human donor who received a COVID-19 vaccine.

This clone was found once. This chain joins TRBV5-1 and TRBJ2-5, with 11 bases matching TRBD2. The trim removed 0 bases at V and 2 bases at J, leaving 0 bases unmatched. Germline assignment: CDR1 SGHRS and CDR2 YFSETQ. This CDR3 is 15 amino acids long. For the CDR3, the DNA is TGCGCCAGCAGCTTGGTAGCGGGGGGGCAAGAGACCCAGTACTTC. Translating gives CASSLVAGGQETQYF.

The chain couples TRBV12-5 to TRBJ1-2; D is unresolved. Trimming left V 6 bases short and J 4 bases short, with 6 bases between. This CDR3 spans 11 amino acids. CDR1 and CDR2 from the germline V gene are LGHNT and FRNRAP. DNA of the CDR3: TGTGCTAGTGGGACGACCTATGGCTACACCTTC. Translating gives CASGTTYGYTF.

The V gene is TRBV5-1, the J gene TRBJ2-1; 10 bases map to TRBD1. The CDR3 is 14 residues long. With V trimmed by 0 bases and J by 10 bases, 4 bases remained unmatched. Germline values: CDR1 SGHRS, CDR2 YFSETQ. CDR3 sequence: CASSLVETGGEQFF. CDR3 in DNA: TGCGCCAGCAGCTTGGTGGAGACAGGGGGCGAGCAGTTCTTC.

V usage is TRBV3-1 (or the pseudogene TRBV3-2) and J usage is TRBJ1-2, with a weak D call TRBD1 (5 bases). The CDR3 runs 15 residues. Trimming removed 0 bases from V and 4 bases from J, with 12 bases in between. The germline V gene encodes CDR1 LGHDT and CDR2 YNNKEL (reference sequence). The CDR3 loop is CASSQEEGRVYGYTF. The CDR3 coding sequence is TGTGCCAGCAGCCAAGAGGAGGGGCGCGTCTATGGCTACACCTTC.

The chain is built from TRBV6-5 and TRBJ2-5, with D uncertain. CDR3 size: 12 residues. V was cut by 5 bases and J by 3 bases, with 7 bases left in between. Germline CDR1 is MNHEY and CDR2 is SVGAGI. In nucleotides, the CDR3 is TGTGCCAGCAGTAGAATGGAAGAGACCCAGTACTTC. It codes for CASSRMEETQYF.

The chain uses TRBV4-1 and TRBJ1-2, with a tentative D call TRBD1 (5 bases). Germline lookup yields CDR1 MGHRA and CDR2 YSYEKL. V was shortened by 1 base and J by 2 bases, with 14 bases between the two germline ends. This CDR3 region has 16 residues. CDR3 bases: TGCGCCAGCAGCCAAGGCCAGGGACCGCTCAACTATGGCTACACCTTC. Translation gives CASSQGQGPLNYGYTF.

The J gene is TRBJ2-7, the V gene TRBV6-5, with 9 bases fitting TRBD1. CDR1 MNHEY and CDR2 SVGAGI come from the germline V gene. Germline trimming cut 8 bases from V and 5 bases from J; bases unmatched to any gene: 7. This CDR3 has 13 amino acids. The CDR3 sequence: CASDNRGRDEQYV. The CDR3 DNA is TGTGCCAGCGATAACAGGGGGCGCGACGAGCAGTACGTC.

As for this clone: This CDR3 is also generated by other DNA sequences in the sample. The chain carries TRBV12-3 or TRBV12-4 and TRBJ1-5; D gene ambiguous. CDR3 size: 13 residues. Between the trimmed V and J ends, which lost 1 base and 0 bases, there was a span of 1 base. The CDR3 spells CASSLGSNQPQHF. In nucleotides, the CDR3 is TGTGCCAGCAGTTTAGGTAGCAATCAGCCCCAGCATTTT.